The following is a T cell receptor beta chain sequence with its context. This entry comes from a study of shared clonotypes between healthy human individuals. Method: immunoSEQ multiplex PCR; TCRdb's copy keeps in-frame clones and lacks some. The sample includes about half a million clones, 70% to 85% of them seen just once. This CDR3 spans 15 amino acids. CDR1 and CDR2 from the germline V gene are LNHDA and SQIVND (reference sequence). After removal of 6 bases from V and 4 bases from J, the junction contained 8 bases not matched to a gene. The sample was PBMCs. The TCR was taken from a woman between 40 and 55 years old in good health. Some clones in this sample may be carry-over from other donors' samples. This chain links TRBV19 with TRBJ2-2; TRBD2 matches at 7 bases. The CDR3 DNA reads TGTGCCAGTAGGGGGTGGAGGACTAGCACCGGGGAGCTGTTTTTT. Its protein product is CASRGWRTSTGELFF. Using reference TRBV19 and TRBJ2-2 for the parts outside the CDR3, the full variable domain is DGGITQSPKYLFRKEGQNVTLSCEQNLNHDAMYWYRQDPGQGLRLIYYSQIVNDFQKGDIAEGYSVSREKKESFPLTVTSAQKNPTAFYLCASRGWRTSTGELFFGEGSRLTVL.